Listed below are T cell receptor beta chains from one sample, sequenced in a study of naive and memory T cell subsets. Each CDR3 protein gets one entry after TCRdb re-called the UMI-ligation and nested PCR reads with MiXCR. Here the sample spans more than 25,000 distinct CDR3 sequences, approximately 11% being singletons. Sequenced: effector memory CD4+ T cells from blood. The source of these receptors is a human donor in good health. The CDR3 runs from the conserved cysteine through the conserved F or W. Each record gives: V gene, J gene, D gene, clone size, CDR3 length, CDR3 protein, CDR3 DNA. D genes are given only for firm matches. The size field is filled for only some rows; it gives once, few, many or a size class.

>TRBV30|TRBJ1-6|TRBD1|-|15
CAWRQGAMNNSPLHF
TGTGCATGGAGACAGGGGGCGATGAATAATTCACCCCTCCACTTT
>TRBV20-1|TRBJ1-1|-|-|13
CSAPTRKGSEAFF
TGCAGTGCTCCGACAAGGAAGGGGTCTGAAGCTTTCTTT
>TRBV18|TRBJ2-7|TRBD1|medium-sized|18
CASSHLAHGRDRGYEQYF
TGTGCCAGCTCCCACCTGGCTCATGGCCGGGACAGGGGCTACGAGCAGTACTTC
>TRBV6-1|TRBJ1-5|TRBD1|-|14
CASRGTGYNQPQHF
TGTGCCAGCAGAGGGACAGGGTACAATCAGCCCCAGCATTTT
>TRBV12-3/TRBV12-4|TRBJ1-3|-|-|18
CASSSVRGGLFSGNTIYF
TGTGCCAGCAGTTCCGTCCGCGGGGGCCTTTTCTCTGGAAACACCATATATTTT
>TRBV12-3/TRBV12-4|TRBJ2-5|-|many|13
CASSRDLQETQYF
TGTGCCAGCAGCCGGGACTTACAAGAGACCCAGTACTTC
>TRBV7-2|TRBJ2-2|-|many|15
CASSLSRGSTGELFF
TGTGCCAGCAGCTTGAGCAGGGGTAGCACCGGGGAGCTGTTTTTT
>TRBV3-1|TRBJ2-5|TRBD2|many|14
CASTPPGGRETQYF
TGTGCCAGCACCCCTCCGGGGGGTCGAGAGACCCAGTACTTC
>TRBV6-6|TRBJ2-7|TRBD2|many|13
CASSYGTTYEQYF
TGTGCCAGCAGTTACGGGACTACCTACGAGCAGTACTTC
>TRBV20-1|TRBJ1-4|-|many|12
CSARTLGEKLFF
TGCAGTGCTAGGACCTTAGGGGAAAAACTGTTTTTT